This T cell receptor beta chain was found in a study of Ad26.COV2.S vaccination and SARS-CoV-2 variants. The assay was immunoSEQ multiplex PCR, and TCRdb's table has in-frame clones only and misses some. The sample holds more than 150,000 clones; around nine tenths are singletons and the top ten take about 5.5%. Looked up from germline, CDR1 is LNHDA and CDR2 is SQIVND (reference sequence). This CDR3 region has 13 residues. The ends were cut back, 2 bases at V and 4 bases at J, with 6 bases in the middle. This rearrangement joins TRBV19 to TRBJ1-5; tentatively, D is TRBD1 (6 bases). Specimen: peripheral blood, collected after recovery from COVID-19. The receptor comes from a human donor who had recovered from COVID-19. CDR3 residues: CASSITGNQPQHF. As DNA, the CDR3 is TGTGCCAGTAGTATAACAGGGAATCAGCCCCAGCATTTT.